This T cell receptor (beta chain) was profiled in a study of cytomegalovirus exposure and HLA in healthy donors. This CDR3 spans 13 amino acids. CDR1 and CDR2 (germline): SNHLY, FYNNEI. V was shortened by 7 bases and J by 4 bases, with 13 bases between the two germline ends. The study, taken as a whole, reports: As confirmed in vitro, three CMV-associated chains were specific for CMV antigens.

Donors were drawn from the roughly 110-subject validation cohort, separate from the roughly 610-subject first cohort. As to this clone: Its antigen is still unknown.

Here immunoSEQ multiplex PCR was the method, and the copy in TCRdb shows in-frame clones only, minus some. The sample lists fewer than 75,000 clones, 94% occurring once. The sequenced sample consisted of PBMCs. The sequence was obtained from a woman under 30 in good health and CMV-seropositive. The rearrangement links TRBV2 to TRBJ1-1; D possibly corresponds to TRBD1 (5 bases). CDR3 region: CASNRGGSTEAFF. CDR3 coding DNA: TGTGCCAGCAACCGGGGCGGGAGCACTGAAGCTTTCTTT.